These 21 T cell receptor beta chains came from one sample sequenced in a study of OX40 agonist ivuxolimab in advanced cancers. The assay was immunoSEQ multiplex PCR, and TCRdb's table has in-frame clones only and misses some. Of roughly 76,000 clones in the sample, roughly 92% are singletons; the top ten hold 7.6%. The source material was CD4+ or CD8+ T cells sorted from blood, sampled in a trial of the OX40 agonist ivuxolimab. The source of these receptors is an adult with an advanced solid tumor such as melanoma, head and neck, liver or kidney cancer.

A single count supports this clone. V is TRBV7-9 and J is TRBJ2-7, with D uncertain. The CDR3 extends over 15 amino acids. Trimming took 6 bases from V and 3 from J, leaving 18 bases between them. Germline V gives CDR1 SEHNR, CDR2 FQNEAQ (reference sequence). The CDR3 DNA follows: TGTGCCAGCAGTCCTCGGCTGGTGAGGATCTACGAGCAGTACTTC. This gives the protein CASSPRLVRIYEQYF.

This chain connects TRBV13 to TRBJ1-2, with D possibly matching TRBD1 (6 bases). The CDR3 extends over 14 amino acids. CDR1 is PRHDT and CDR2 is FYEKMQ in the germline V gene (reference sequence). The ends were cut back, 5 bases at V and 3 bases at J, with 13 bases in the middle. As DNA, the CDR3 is TGTGCCAGCAGCAGACGACAGGAGCACTATGGCTACACCTTC. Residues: CASSRRQEHYGYTF.

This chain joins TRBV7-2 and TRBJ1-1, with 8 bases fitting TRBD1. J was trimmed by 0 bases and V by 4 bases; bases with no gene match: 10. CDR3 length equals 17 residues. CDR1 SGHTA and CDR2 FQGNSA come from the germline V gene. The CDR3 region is CASSSSRQGLLNTEAFF. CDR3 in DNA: TGTGCCAGCAGCTCGTCCCGACAGGGGCTCCTGAACACTGAAGCTTTCTTT.

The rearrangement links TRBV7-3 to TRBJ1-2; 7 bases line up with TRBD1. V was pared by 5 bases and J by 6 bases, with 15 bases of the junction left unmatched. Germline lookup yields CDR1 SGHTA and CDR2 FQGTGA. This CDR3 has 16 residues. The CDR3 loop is CASSPSGGQLIDGYTF. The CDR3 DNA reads TGTGCCAGCAGCCCCTCCGGGGGACAGCTAATAGATGGCTACACCTTC.

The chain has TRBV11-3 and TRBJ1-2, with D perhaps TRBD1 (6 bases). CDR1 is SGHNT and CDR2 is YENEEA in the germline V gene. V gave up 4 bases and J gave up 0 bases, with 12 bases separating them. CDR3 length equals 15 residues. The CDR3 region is CASSWGAGSNYGYTF. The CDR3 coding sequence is TGTGCCAGCAGCTGGGGGGCAGGGTCTAACTATGGCTACACCTTC.

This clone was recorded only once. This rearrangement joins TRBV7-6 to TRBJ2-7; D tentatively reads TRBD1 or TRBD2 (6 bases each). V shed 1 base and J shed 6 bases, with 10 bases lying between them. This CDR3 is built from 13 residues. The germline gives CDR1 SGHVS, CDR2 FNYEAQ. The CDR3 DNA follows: TGTGCCAGCAGCTTAGGGGGGGCAAGCGAGCAGTACTTC. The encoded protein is CASSLGGASEQYF.

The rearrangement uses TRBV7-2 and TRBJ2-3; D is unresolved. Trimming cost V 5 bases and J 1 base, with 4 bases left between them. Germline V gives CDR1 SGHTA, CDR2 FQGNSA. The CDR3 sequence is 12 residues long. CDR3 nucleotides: TGTGCCAGCAGCGGAGGCACAGATACGCAGTATTTT. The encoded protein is CASSGGTDTQYF.

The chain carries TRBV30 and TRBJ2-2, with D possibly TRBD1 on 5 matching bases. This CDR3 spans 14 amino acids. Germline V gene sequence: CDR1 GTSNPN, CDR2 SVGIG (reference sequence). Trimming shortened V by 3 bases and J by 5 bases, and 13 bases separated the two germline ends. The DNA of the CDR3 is TGTGCCTGGAGAGCTACAGGTCCTACCGGGGAGCTGTTTTTT. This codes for CAWRATGPTGELFF.

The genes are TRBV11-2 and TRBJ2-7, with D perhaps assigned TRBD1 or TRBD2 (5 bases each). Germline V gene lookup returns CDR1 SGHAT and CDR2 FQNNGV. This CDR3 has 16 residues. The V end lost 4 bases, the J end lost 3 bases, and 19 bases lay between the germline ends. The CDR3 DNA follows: TGTGCCAGCAGCTCCGTTCGCGGGCAGGGTCTCTACGAGCAGTACTTC. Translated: CASSSVRGQGLYEQYF.

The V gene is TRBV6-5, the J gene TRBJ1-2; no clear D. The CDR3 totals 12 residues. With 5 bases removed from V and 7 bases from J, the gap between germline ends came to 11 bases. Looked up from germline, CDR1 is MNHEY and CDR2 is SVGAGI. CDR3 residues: CASSQDLIGYTF. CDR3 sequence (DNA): TGTGCCAGCAGTCAGGACCTTATTGGCTACACCTTC.

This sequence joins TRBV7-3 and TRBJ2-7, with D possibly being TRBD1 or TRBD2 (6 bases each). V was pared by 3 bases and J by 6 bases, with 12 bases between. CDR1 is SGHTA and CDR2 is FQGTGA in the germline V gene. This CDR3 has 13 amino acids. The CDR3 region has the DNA TGTGCCAGCAGCTTCTTACAGGGAGGCGAGCAGTACTTC. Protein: CASSFLQGGEQYF.

The CDR3 DNA is TGTGCCAGCTTAGCCAGAATTAATGAAAAACTGTTTTTT. This codes for CASLARINEKLFF. The rearrangement links TRBV2 to TRBJ1-4, with D unresolved. Germline assignment: CDR1 SNHLY and CDR2 FYNNEI. The length of the CDR3 is 13 residues. Trimming took off 8 bases at V and 4 bases at J, with 11 bases between the two ends.

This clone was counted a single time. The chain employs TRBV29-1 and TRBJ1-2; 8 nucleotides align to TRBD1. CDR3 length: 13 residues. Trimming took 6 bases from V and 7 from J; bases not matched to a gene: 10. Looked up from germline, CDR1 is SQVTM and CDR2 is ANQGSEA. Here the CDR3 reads CSVNRGGRLGYTF. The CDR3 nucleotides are TGCAGCGTAAACAGGGGGGGTCGGCTTGGCTACACCTTC.

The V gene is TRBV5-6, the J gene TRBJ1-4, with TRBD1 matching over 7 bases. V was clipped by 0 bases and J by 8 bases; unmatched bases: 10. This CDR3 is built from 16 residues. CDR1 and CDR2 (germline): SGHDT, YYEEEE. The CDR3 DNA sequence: TGTGCCAGCAGCTTGGCCTTAAGGGGGCAGCGAGAAAAACTGTTTTTT. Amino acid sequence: CASSLALRGQREKLFF.

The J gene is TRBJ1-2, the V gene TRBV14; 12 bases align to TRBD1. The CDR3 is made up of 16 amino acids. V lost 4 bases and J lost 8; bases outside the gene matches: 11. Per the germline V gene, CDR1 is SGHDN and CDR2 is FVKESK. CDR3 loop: CASSRWGQGASGGYTF. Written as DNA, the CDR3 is TGTGCCAGCAGCCGCTGGGGACAGGGGGCATCGGGGGGCTACACCTTC.

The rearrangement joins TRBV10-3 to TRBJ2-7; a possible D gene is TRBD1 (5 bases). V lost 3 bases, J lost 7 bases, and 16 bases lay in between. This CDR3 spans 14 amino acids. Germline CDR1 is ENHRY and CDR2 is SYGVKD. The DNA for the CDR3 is TGTGCCATCAGTGATTTGGGGCCTACGAAGGAGCAGTACTTC. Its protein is CAISDLGPTKEQYF.

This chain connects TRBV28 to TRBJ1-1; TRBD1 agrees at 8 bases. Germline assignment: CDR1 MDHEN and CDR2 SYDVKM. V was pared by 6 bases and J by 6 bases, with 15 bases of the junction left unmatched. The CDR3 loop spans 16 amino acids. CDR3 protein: CASSPQDREGNPEAFF. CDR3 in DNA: TGTGCCAGCAGCCCACAGGACAGGGAGGGTAACCCTGAAGCTTTCTTT.

The CDR3 DNA is TGTGCCAGCAGCCGTCCCCCGAACACTGAAGCTTTCTTT. This sequence encodes CASSRPPNTEAFF. The V call is TRBV21-1, the J call TRBJ1-1. TRBV21-1 is classified as a pseudogene. This CDR3 region has 13 residues.

The CDR3 sequence: CASSYSNQGVNYGYTF. The CDR3 nucleotides are TGTGCCAGCAGTTACTCGAATCAGGGGGTCAACTATGGCTACACCTTC. The chain uses TRBV6-5 and TRBJ1-2; 7 bases align to TRBD1. This CDR3 is 16 amino acids long. Germline CDR1 and CDR2: MNHEY and SVGAGI. J lost 2 bases, V lost 0 bases, and 6 bases had no gene match.

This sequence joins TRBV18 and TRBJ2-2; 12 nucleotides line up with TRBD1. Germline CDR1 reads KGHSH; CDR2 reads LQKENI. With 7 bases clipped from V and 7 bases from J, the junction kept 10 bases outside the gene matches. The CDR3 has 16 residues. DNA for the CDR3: TGTGCCAGCTGCAACCCGGGACAGGGGGCAGTCGGGGAGCTGTTTTTT. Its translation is CASCNPGQGAVGELFF.

CDR3 amino acids: CASSGSGALDEQFF. CDR3 coding DNA: TGTGCCAGCAGCGGGTCGGGGGCACTTGATGAGCAGTTCTTC. This chain joins TRBV9 and TRBJ2-1, with D perhaps being TRBD1 or TRBD2 (6 bases each). Germline assignment: CDR1 SGDLS and CDR2 YYNGEE. With 3 bases removed from V and 8 bases from J, the gap between germline ends came to 15 bases. This CDR3 has 14 residues.